This TCR beta chain was obtained from a study of cytomegalovirus exposure and HLA in healthy donors. Study in general: Earlier, approximately 110 million unique TCR beta sequences were recovered from 170 million or so T cells by an analysis. HLA-typed donors contributed around 82 million unique TCRs, which were held in an early data release.

This CDR3 spans 15 amino acids. From germline, CDR1 is MNHEY and CDR2 SVGAGI. V was pared by 5 bases and J by 0 bases, with 7 bases of the junction left unmatched. Broader study findings: The authors later linked a missense DCLRE1C variant to TCR beta V- and J-gene trimming. Within an earlier analysis, most TCR beta V segments proved productive either about 87% or about 30% of the time.

Note on this clone: The antigen is not known.

The PCR ran on 60 Vbeta and 13 Jbeta primers. Only in-frame clones appear in the TCRdb table, and some are missing; sequencing was by immunoSEQ multiplex PCR. This sample carries about 190,000 clones, with 6.5% going to the ten biggest clones. This TCR derives from a man aged 25-40 years in good health and CMV-seronegative. The sample was PBMCs. The chain uses TRBV6-5 and TRBJ2-7; 7 nucleotides align to TRBD2. CDR3 DNA sequence: TGTGCCAGCAGTGCGGGGGTCATGAGCTCCTACGAGCAGTACTTC. It is translated as CASSAGVMSSYEQYF.